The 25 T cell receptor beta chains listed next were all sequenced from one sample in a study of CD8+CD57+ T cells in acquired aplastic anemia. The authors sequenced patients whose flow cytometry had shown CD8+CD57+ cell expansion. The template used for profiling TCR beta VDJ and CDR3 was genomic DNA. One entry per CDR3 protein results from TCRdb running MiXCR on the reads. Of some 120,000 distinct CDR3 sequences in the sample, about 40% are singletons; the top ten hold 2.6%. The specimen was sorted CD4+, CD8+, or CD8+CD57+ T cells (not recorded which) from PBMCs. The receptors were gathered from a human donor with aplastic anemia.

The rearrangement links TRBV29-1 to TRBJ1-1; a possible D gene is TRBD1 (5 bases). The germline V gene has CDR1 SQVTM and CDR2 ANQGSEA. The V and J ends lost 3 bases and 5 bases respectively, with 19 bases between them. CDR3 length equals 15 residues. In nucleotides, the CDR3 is TGCAGCGTTGATGGACTAGCGGGGGGTAGAACTGAAGCTTTCTTT. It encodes CSVDGLAGGRTEAFF.

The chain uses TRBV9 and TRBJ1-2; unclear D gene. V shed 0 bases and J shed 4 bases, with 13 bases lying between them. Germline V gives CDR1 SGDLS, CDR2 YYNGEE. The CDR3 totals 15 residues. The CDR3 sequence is CASSVDGVSSYGYTF. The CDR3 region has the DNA TGTGCCAGCAGCGTAGATGGGGTTTCAAGCTATGGCTACACCTTC.

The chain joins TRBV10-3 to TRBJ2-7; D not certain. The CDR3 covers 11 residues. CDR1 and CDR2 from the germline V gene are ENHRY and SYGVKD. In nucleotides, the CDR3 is TGTGCTAGATCCCCCGGCGGCGAGCAGTACGTC. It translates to CARSPGGEQYV.

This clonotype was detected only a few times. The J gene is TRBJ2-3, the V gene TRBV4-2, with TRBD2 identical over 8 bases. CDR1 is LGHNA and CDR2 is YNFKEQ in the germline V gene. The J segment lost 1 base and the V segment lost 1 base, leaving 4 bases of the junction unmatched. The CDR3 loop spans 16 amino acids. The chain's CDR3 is CASSQVGSGGTDTQYF. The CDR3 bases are TGTGCCAGCAGCCAAGTGGGTAGCGGGGGCACAGATACGCAGTATTTT.

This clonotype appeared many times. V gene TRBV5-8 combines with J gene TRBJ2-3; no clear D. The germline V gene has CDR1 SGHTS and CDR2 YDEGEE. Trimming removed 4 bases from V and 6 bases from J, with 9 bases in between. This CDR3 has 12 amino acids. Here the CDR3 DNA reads TGTGCCAGCAGCCTACTCGGGGATACGCAGTATTTT. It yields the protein CASSLLGDTQYF.

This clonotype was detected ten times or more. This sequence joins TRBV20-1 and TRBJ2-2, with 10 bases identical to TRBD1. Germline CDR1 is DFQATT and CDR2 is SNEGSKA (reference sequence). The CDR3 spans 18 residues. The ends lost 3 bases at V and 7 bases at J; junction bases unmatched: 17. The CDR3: CSASRDRGQLYTDGELFF. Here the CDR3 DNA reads TGCAGTGCTAGCCGGGACAGGGGACAATTGTACACCGACGGGGAGCTGTTTTTT.

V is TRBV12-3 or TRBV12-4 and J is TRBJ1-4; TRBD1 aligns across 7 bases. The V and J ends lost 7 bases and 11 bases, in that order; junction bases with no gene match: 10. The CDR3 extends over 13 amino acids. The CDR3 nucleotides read TGTGCCAGCACCGACAGGGTTCGCGACAAACTGTTTTTT. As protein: CASTDRVRDKLFF.

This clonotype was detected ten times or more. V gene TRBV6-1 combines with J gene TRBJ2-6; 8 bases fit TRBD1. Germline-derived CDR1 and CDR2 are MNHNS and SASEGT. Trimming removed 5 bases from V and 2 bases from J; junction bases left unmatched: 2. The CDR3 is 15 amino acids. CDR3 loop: CASSLQGAGANVLTF. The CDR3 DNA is TGTGCCAGCAGTCTACAGGGGGCTGGGGCCAACGTCCTGACTTTC.

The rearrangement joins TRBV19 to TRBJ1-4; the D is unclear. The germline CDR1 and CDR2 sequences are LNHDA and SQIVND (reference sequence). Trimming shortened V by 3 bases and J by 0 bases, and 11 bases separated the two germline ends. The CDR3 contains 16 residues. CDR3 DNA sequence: TGTGCCAGTAGTATTGGGCCTCTCGCAACTAATGAAAAACTGTTTTTT. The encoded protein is CASSIGPLATNEKLFF.

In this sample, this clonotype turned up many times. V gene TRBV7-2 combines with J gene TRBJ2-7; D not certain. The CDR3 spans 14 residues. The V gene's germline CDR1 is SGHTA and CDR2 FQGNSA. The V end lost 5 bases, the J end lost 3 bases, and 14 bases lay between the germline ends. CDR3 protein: CASSAQAGDYEQYF. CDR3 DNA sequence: TGTGCCAGCAGCGCCCAGGCTGGGGACTACGAGCAGTACTTC.

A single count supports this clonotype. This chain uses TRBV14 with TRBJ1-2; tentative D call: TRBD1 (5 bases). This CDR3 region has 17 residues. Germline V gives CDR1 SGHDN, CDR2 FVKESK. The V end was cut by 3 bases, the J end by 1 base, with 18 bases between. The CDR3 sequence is CASSHSPGRRSNYGYTF. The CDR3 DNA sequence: TGTGCCAGCAGCCACAGCCCGGGACGGAGGAGTAACTATGGCTACACCTTC.

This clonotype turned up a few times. The CDR3 nucleotides read TGTGCCAGCAGCTTACCCTGGGGTGGCTACACCTTC. Translating gives CASSLPWGGYTF. The V and J genes are TRBV7-9 and TRBJ1-2; unclear D gene. CDR3 length: 12 residues. Germline V gene sequence: CDR1 SEHNR, CDR2 FQNEAQ (reference sequence). V dropped 2 bases and J dropped 7 bases, with 8 bases sitting between them.

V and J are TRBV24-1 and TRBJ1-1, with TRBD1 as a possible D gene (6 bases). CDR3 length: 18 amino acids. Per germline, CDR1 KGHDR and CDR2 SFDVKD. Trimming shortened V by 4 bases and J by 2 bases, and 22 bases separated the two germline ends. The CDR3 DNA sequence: TGTGCCACCAGTGACCAGGGGAGTTACCTTAACGCAAACACTGAAGCTTTCTTT. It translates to CATSDQGSYLNANTEAFF.

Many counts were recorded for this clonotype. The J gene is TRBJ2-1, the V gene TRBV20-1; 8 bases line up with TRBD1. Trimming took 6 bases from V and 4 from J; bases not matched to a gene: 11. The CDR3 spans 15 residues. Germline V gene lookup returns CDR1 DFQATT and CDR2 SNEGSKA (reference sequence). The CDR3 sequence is CSAHKGQGSYNEQFF. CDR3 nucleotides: TGCAGTGCCCATAAAGGACAGGGCTCATACAATGAGCAGTTCTTC.

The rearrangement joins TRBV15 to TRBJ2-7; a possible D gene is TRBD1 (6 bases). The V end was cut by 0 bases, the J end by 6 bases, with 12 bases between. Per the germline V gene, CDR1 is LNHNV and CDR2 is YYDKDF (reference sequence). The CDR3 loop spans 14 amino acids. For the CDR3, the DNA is TGTGCCACCAGCAGAGACAGGGGTTTGGGCGAGCAGTACGTC. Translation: CATSRDRGLGEQYV.

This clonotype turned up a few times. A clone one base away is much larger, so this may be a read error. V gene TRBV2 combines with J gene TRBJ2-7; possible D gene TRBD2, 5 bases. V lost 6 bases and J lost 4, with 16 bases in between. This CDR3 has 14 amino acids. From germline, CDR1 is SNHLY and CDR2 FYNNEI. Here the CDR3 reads CASSLRYGIYEQYF. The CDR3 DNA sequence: TGTGCCAGCAGCTTAAGATACGGGATTTACGAGCAGTACTTC.

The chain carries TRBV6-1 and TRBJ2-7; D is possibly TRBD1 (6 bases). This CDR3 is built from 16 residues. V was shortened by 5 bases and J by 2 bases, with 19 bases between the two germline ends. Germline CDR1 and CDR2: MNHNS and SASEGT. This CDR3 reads CASSPSPGTPPYEQYF. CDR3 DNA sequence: TGTGCCAGCAGTCCCAGCCCCGGGACACCCCCCTACGAGCAGTACTTC.

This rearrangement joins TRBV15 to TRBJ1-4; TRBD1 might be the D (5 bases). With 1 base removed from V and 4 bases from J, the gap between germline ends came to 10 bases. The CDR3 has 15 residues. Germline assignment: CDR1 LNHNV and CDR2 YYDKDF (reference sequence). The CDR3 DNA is TGTGCCACCAGCAGAGGGGGCAGTGGTAATGAAAAACTGTTTTTT. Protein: CATSRGGSGNEKLFF.

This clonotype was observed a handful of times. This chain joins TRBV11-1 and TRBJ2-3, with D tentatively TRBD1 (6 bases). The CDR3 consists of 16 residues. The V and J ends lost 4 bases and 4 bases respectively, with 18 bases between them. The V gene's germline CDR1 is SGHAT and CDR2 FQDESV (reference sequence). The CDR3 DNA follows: TGTGCCAGCAGCTCACAGGGCCGGGGTGGCCCAGATACGCAGTATTTT. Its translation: CASSSQGRGGPDTQYF.

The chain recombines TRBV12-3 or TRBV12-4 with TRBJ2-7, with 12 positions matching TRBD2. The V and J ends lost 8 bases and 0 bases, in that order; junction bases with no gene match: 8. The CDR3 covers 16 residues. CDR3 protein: CASLPSGRALSYEQYF. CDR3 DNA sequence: TGTGCCAGCCTTCCTAGCGGGAGGGCCCTCTCCTACGAGCAGTACTTC.

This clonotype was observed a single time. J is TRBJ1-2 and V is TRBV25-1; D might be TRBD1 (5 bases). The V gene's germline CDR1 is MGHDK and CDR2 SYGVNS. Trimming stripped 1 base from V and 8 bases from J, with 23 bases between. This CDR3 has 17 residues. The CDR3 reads CASSEFVSPGRAVGYTF. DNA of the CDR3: TGTGCCAGCAGTGAATTTGTCTCTCCCGGCAGGGCGGTGGGCTACACCTTC.

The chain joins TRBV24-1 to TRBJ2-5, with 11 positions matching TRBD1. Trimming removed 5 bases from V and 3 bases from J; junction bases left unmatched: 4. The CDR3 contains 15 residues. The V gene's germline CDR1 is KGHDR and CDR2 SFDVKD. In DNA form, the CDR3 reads TGTGCCACCAGTGCCAGGGGACAGGGGGAAGAGACCCAGTACTTC. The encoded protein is CATSARGQGEETQYF.

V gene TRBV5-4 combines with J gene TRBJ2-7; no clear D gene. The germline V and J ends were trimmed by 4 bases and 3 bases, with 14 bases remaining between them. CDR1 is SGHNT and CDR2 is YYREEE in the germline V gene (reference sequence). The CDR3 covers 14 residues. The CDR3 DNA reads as TGTGCCAGCAGCCGCACGGGCTGGATCTACGAGCAGTACTTC. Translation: CASSRTGWIYEQYF.

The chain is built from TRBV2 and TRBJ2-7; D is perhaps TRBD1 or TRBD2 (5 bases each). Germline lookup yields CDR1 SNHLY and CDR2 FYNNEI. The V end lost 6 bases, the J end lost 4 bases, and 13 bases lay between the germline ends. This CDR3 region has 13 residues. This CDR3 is CASRGDGAYEQYF. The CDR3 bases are TGTGCCAGCAGGGGGGACGGAGCGTACGAGCAGTACTTC.

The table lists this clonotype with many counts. The CDR3 nucleotides are TGCAGCGTGGCCAGCGGGGATAGATACAATGAGCAGTTCTTC. Protein sequence: CSVASGDRYNEQFF. The chain employs TRBV29-1 and TRBJ2-1; 7 nucleotides line up with TRBD2. Germline CDR1 is SQVTM and CDR2 is ANQGSEA. This CDR3 comprises 14 residues. Trimming cost V 6 bases and J 4 bases; bases outside gene matches: 9.